This T cell receptor beta chain was documented in a study of T cells after yellow fever vaccination. As for the study in general: SMART-Seq v4 Ultra Low Input prepared libraries from low-cell fractions.

One entry per CDR3 protein results from TCRdb running MiXCR on the 5' RACE reads. The data contain a few hundred thousand distinct CDR3 sequences, over 15% of them singletons. V shed 4 bases and J shed 2 bases, with 18 bases lying between them. Germline-derived CDR1 and CDR2 are KGHSH and LQKENI. The CDR3 sequence is 18 residues long. The chain links TRBV18 to TRBJ2-6, with D possibly TRBD1 on 5 matching bases. The TCR sequence derives from a young man who received the YFV17D yellow fever vaccine. Here the sequenced sample was PBMCs, taken 15 days after the yellow fever booster vaccination. CDR3 coding DNA: TGTGCCAGCTCACACGTCTCAGTCAGGGCTGCTGGGGCCAACGTCCTGACTTTC. This gives the protein CASSHVSVRAAGANVLTF.